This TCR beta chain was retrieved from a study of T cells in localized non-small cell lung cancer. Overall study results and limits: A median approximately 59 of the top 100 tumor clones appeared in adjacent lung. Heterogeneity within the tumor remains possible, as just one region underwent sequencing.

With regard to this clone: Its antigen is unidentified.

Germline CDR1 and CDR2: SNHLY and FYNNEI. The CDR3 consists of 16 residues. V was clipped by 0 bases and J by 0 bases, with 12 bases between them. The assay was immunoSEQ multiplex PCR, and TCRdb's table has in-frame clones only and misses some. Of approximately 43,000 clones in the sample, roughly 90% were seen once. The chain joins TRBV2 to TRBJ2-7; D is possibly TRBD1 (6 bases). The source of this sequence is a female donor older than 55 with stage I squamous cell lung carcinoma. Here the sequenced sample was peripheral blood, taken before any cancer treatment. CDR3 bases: TGTGCCAGCAGTGAAGCGCAACAGGGATTCTCCTACGAGCAGTACTTC. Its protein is CASSEAQQGFSYEQYF. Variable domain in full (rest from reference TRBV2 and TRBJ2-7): EPEVTQTPSHQVTQMGQEVILRCVPISNHLYFYWYRQILGQKVEFLVSFYNNEISEKSEIFDDQFSVERPDGSNFTLKIRSTKLEDSAMYFCASSEAQQGFSYEQYFGPGTRLTVT.